This T cell receptor (beta chain) originates from a study of blood T cells in healthy people across ages (dated by TCRdb to 2013 to 2016). As for the study more broadly: In model experiments, template switching captured about one uniquely barcoded TCR beta cDNA molecule for every two T cells. Using deep sequencing normalized with unique cDNA molecular identifiers, the study measured how TCR beta repertoire diversity changes with age. The donors were split into four age groups: young (average around 17 years), middle-aged (around 37), aged (roughly 65) and long-lived (under 85). To avoid experimental bias, donors of different ages were spread randomly across the sequencing lanes. The study analyzed two additional independent replicas of 1 million unique cDNA reads from the same blood draw for two donors, one aged 18 to 29 and one aged 80 or older.

The donors were roughly 40 Caucasian individuals from Russia, aged roughly 6 to 90 years, who were systemically healthy. Ten milliliters of peripheral blood were drawn from each donor into EDTA-treated Vacutainer tubes. Ficoll-Paque density-gradient centrifugation was used to isolate PBMCs, with at least 7 million per sample. Trizol reagent was used to extract total RNA from the PBMCs, yielding at least 5.5 micrograms per sample. For every donor, an aliquot of PBMCs went through flow cytometry to measure the percentages of naive CD45RAhigh/CD27high T cells. Library preparation was by 5' RACE. A second roughly 6 to 11 cycle PCR used a sample-barcoded 5' primer and a J-beta primer mix. A template-switch 5' adaptor carrying 12 random nucleotides introduced a unique molecular identifier onto each TCR beta cDNA molecule. Each sample yielded at least 2.5 million CDR3-containing paired-end reads. First-strand cDNA was synthesized from all RNA with the Mint cDNA synthesis kit, primed by a TRBC-specific oligonucleotide. After uracil-DNA glycosylase treatment, a first 18-cycle PCR used universal primers M1SS and BC2_uni_R on all cDNA. Per the source publication's procedure: For normalization, 1 million high-quality reads, each with a distinct molecular identifier, were randomly selected from each sample. Instead of being binned into consensus sequences, reads that shared molecular identifiers were thrown out. CDR3 identification, clonotype clustering and error correction used MiTCR with a Q25 quality threshold and the strictest error-elimination algorithm. Lower-bound total TCR beta diversity was estimated with a nonparametric unseen species model using Euler transformation. TCRdb passed the public sequencing reads through fastp at Q25 and MiXCR, retaining productive beta sequences. Rows matching on CDR3 protein sequence are summarized as one entry with the most common DNA and genes. It is TCRdb's table, rather than the study itself, that gives the V and J calls and clone size. Within this sample are over 1,500,000 distinct CDR3 sequences, with around 42% of them counted one time only. The ten most abundant clones make up 23% of the sample.

Including the terminal cysteine and phenylalanine, the CDR3 comprises 13 residues. Here the CDR3 DNA is all that survives: 39 bases in frame from base 1. CDR1 and CDR2, looked up from the germline V gene (reference sequence), are DFQATT and SNEGSKA. V sheds 3 bases and J sheds 11 bases, leaving 19 bases between their ends. About this clonotype itself: The clone's antigen remains unknown. No per-base quality is available; no much larger clone lies one base away.

Beyond this particular receptor, the publication reports: Total diversity estimates from one million sequenced T cells were considered lower bounds and underestimates. The long-lived group showed more naive CD4+ T cells, fewer expanded clones and increased TCR diversity than the aged group, suggesting age selection. There was a strong correlation between observed TCR beta diversity and the percentage of naive T cells measured by flow cytometry. Because profiling used bulk unsorted PBMCs, naive and antigen-experienced compartments could not be compared conclusively. Because donor CMV infection status was unknown, age-related changes in expanded clonotypes were potentially confounded. As age increased, observed TCR beta diversity per million T cells dropped in a roughly linear way, and a significant reduction was already evident by age about 40.

This receptor chain uses TRBV20-1 and TRBJ2-5, with a tentative D gene TRBD2 over 5 matching bases. This clonotype was sampled from a human donor in good health. Material: blood. The CDR3 region reads CSARISGTSEQYF. The bases read TGCAGTGCTAGGATAAGCGGAACCTCCGAACAGTACTTC.